The T cell receptor beta chain described here comes from a study of cytomegalovirus exposure and HLA in healthy donors. Regarding this clone: Its antigen is still unknown. Sequence at one end of the junction differs from germline and may be a read error.

The donors gave bone marrow, and they were healthy. Germline CDR1 and CDR2: GTSNPN and SVGIG (reference sequence). CDR3 length: 14 amino acids. Primers for the PCR totalled 60 Vbeta and 13 Jbeta. Assay used: immunoSEQ multiplex PCR; TCRdb lists only in-frame clones, some missing. Its table records more than 35,000 clones. Study-level results: Segments of the TCR beta V type were, in most cases, productive about 87% or about 30% of the time in an earlier analysis. Later analysis showed TCR association rates varying by HLA locus, highest for DRB1 and lowest for HLA-C. Later analysis identified a missense DCLRE1C variant that was linked to TCR beta V- and J-gene trimming.

Sequencing was carried out using PBMCs. The clonotype originates from a man aged 25-40 years in good health and CMV-seronegative. V is TRBV30 and J is TRBJ1-4; D is ambiguous. The CDR3 region is CAWSKDSTNEKLFF. The CDR3, as DNA: TGTGCCTGGAGCAAGGATTCAACTAATGAAAAGCTGTTTTTT. Looking up the rest from reference TRBV30 and TRBJ1-4 gives the full variable domain: SQTIHQWPATLVQPVGSPLSLECTVEGTSNPNLYWYRQAAGRGLQLLFYSVGIGQISSEVPQNLSASRPQDRQFILSSKKLLLSDSGFYLCAWSKDSTNEKLFFGSGTQLSVL.